This note documents a single TCR beta chain sequence. Antigen: not known. Trimming pared 3 bases from V and 1 base from J, leaving 12 bases between. The germline CDR1 and CDR2 sequences are SEHNR and FQNEAQ (reference sequence). This CDR3 is 15 amino acids long. This entry belongs to a study of Ad26.COV2.S vaccination and SARS-CoV-2 variants. Points from the study as a whole: Vaccine recipients surpassed placebo recipients in spike-specific TCR breadth. The study found similar non-spike TCR breadth in vaccine and placebo recipients. The analyses of TCR breadth and depth may have understated the size of total T cell responses.

Stated treatment: roughly 20 received Ad26.COV2.S at low or high dose, single or two shots; roughly 5 received placebo; per-sample allocation not given. Samples came from day 63 after the first vaccine or placebo injection. Clones were sequenced by immunoSEQ multiplex PCR, and TCRdb holds only the in-frame ones, with some missing. Of 350,000 to 400,000 clones listed, around nine tenths are singletons. V is TRBV7-9 and J is TRBJ1-2; D unclear. The receptor was derived from a person aged 18 to 65 who received the Ad26.COV2.S COVID-19 vaccine or a placebo. Specimen: peripheral blood, collected in a trial of Ad26.COV2.S vaccine versus placebo. In nucleotides, the CDR3 is TGTGCCAGCAGCTTTTCTATTGGCGTTAACTATGGCTACACCTTC. It translates to CASSFSIGVNYGYTF.